This T cell receptor beta chain was sequenced during a study of regulatory T cells in long-lasting Graves disease. To make TCR beta libraries, researchers used iRepertoire HTBI primers and Arm-PCR of CDR3 regions. TCRdb re-called the multiplex PCR reads with MiXCR, one entry per CDR3 protein. The table lists about 380,000 distinct CDR3 sequences, about 16% of them singletons. Time point defined: newly diagnosed GD, antithyroid drugs for less than 3 months. With RNA extracted from PBMCs as input, the TCR library was made. Recruitment took place at an endocrinology department in Xi'an, China. General observations from the study: Since the sample size was small, accuracy may have been reduced. Newly diagnosed Graves' patients had higher TCR diversity than persistent ones. Under persistent disease, TRBV28, TRBJ1-2 and TRBJ2-5 were used preferentially.

Germline lookup yields CDR1 SGHTA and CDR2 FQGNSA. This CDR3 has 16 residues. Trimming stripped 5 bases from V and 4 bases from J, with 18 bases between. At least ten counts were recorded for this clonotype. The antigen is not known. Specimen: peripheral blood mononuclear cells (PBMCs), collected at new diagnosis, from a patient treated with antithyroid drugs. The chain recombines TRBV7-2 with TRBJ1-5, with a tentative D call TRBD1 (5 bases). This receptor was obtained from a female donor with Graves disease. CDR3 in DNA: TGTGCCAGCAGCGAATACATCGGGGGTTATAATCAGCCCCAGCATTTT. Protein: CASSEYIGGYNQPQHF.